These 28 T cell receptor beta chains were all obtained from the same sample, sequenced in a study of blood T cell repertoires in COVID-19. The repertoire was sequenced with immunoSEQ multiplex PCR; TCRdb's copy has only in-frame clones and lacks some. The table has about 180,000 clones, under 85% seen once. Sequencing was performed on peripheral blood. The receptors come from a human donor in a cohort sampled during active COVID-19.

V is TRBV3-1 (or the pseudogene TRBV3-2) and J is TRBJ2-1; D is undetermined. The CDR3 sequence is 16 residues long. From germline, CDR1 is LGHDT and CDR2 YNNKEL (reference sequence). V lost 0 bases and J 6 bases, leaving 15 bases between the germline ends. CDR3 sequence (DNA): TGTGCCAGCAGCCAAGATTTTCGGAGTACTCGCAATGAGCAGTTCTTC. Its protein product is CASSQDFRSTRNEQFF.

This chain links TRBV4-1 with TRBJ2-2; TRBD2 aligns across 11 bases. This CDR3 is 17 amino acids long. J gave up 3 bases and V 1 base, and 4 bases lay outside the gene matches. Germline CDR1 MGHRA, CDR2 YSYEKL. Here the CDR3 DNA reads TGCGCCAGCAGCCAAGGGACTAGCGGGCTCTACACCGGGGAGCTGTTTTTT. This encodes CASSQGTSGLYTGELFF.

This chain links TRBV4-1 with TRBJ2-7; 8 nucleotides line up with TRBD1. The CDR3 length is 15 residues. V lost 2 bases, J lost 4 bases, and 7 bases stayed unmatched. The germline V gene encodes CDR1 MGHRA and CDR2 YSYEKL. CDR3 sequence (DNA): TGCGCCAGCAGCCAACGAATGCAGGGGGCATACGAGCAGTACTTC. Its translation: CASSQRMQGAYEQYF.

This clone has only one observation. V usage is TRBV29-1 and J usage is TRBJ2-3; a possible D gene is TRBD1 (6 bases). The CDR3 sequence is 13 residues long. The V end was cut by 2 bases, the J end by 4 bases, with 10 bases between. Germline-derived CDR1 and CDR2 are SQVTM and ANQGSEA. CDR3 in amino acids: CSVEQGTADTQYF. CDR3 DNA: TGCAGCGTTGAACAGGGGACGGCAGATACGCAGTATTTT.

V and J are TRBV3-1 (or the pseudogene TRBV3-2) and TRBJ1-1; D possibly corresponds to TRBD1 (5 bases). Between the trimmed V and J ends, which lost 4 bases and 0 bases, there was a span of 6 bases. The CDR3 is 13 amino acids. Germline values: CDR1 LGHDT, CDR2 YNNKEL (reference sequence). Written as DNA, the CDR3 is TGTGCCAGCAGCCGGGACTTGAACACTGAAGCTTTCTTT. It encodes CASSRDLNTEAFF.

The chain joins TRBV2 to TRBJ2-6, with a weak D call TRBD1 (5 bases). Trimming left V 4 bases short and J 2 bases short, with 9 bases between. The CDR3 runs to 15 residues. Germline CDR1 reads SNHLY; CDR2 reads FYNNEI. CDR3 DNA: TGTGCCAGCAGTGTTATAGGGGCTGGGGCCAACGTCCTGACTTTC. Protein product: CASSVIGAGANVLTF. Using reference TRBV2 and TRBJ2-6 for the parts outside the CDR3, the full variable domain is EPEVTQTPSHQVTQMGQEVILRCVPISNHLYFYWYRQILGQKVEFLVSFYNNEISEKSEIFDDQFSVERPDGSNFTLKIRSTKLEDSAMYFCASSVIGAGANVLTFGAGSRLTVL.

V usage is TRBV9 and J usage is TRBJ2-3; 8 nucleotides match TRBD2. This CDR3 has 18 residues. The trim removed 0 bases at V and 6 bases at J, leaving 15 bases unmatched. Germline values: CDR1 SGDLS, CDR2 YYNGEE. The CDR3 DNA reads TGTGCCAGCAGCGTAGAAATGGCCGGGGGGGTAGAGTGGGATACGCAGTATTTT. Amino acids: CASSVEMAGGVEWDTQYF.

In this sample, this clone turned up a few times. V and J are TRBV6-5 and TRBJ1-2, with TRBD1 as a possible D gene (6 bases). This CDR3 is built from 13 residues. The germline CDR1 and CDR2 sequences are MNHEY and SVGAGI. Trimming shortened V by 4 bases and J by 8 bases, and 14 bases separated the two germline ends. The CDR3 coding sequence is TGTGCCAGCAGTTCAAACAGGGTCTGGGGCTACACCTTC. Encoded protein: CASSSNRVWGYTF.

This sequence joins TRBV3-1 (or the pseudogene TRBV3-2) and TRBJ2-3; TRBD2 might be the D (6 bases). The ends were cut back, 0 bases at V and 6 bases at J, with 19 bases in the middle. Germline-derived CDR1 and CDR2 are LGHDT and YNNKEL (reference sequence). There are 17 residues in the CDR3. The CDR3 nucleotides are TGTGCCAGCAGCCAAGACCCGGGACTCCCCCTCGGGGATACGCAGTATTTT. Its protein product is CASSQDPGLPLGDTQYF.

As DNA, the CDR3 is TGCGCCAGCAGCTTGGACAACAGGCATCAGTACTTC. Encoded protein: CASSLDNRHQYF. The chain carries TRBV5-1 and TRBJ2-7; D may be TRBD1 (5 bases). The V end was cut by 0 bases, the J end by 10 bases, with 11 bases between. The CDR3 length is 12 residues. Germline CDR1 is SGHRS and CDR2 is YFSETQ.

This rearrangement joins TRBV5-5 to TRBJ2-7; TRBD1 matches at 7 bases. V lost 4 bases and J lost 5; bases outside the gene matches: 15. The CDR3 extends over 16 amino acids. Germline CDR1 is SGHKS and CDR2 is YYEKEE (reference sequence). The CDR3 region is CASSPEVGTEKNEQYF. Here the CDR3 DNA reads TGTGCCAGCAGCCCGGAGGTAGGGACAGAGAAAAACGAGCAGTACTTC.

V gene TRBV5-1 combines with J gene TRBJ1-1; D perhaps matches TRBD1 (6 bases). V was trimmed by 4 bases and J by 1 base, leaving 14 bases between them. Looked up from germline, CDR1 is SGHRS and CDR2 is YFSETQ. The CDR3 length is 15 residues. CDR3 bases: TGCGCCAGCAGCCTCGGATGGACAGCGAACACTGAAGCTTTCTTT. Its translation: CASSLGWTANTEAFF.

The chain has TRBV6-5 and TRBJ2-7; 9 bases agree with TRBD1. CDR3 length equals 15 residues. V trimming: 7 bases; J trimming: 4 bases; junction bases outside the gene matches: 11. Germline V lookup: CDR1 MNHEY, CDR2 SVGAGI. The CDR3, as DNA: TGTGCCAGCAATCCGGCGGGGACAGGGAGTTACGAGCAGTACTTC. It specifies CASNPAGTGSYEQYF.

The chain uses TRBV6-5 and TRBJ1-1, with D perhaps TRBD1 (6 bases). The V gene lost 6 bases and the J gene lost 5 bases, with 13 bases spanning the gap. The germline V gene has CDR1 MNHEY and CDR2 SVGAGI. The length of the CDR3 is 13 residues. The CDR3 DNA is TGTGCCAGCAGCGAGACAGGATATACTGAAGCTTTCTTT. It translates to CASSETGYTEAFF.

V gene TRBV13 combines with J gene TRBJ1-3, with D tentatively TRBD1 (5 bases). With 4 bases removed from V and 3 bases from J, the gap between germline ends came to 19 bases. Looked up from germline, CDR1 is PRHDT and CDR2 is FYEKMQ (reference sequence). This CDR3 has 17 amino acids. The CDR3 sequence: CASSSTRISGFGNTIYF. CDR3 in DNA: TGTGCCAGCAGCTCAACGCGAATCTCAGGGTTTGGAAACACCATATATTTT.

This chain uses TRBV7-9 with TRBJ2-2, with D perhaps matching TRBD1 (5 bases). CDR3 size: 17 residues. V lost 7 bases to trimming and J lost 6 bases, with 24 bases between them. In germline, CDR1 is SEHNR, CDR2 FQNEAQ (reference sequence). In DNA, the CDR3 is TGTGCCAGCACCCAAGGGCCCGGCAGGGAAGGCGCCGGGGAGCTGTTTTTT. It specifies CASTQGPGREGAGELFF.

The chain couples TRBV5-6 to TRBJ2-1; no clear D gene. Trimming removed 4 bases at V and 3 bases at J, with 8 bases between. CDR1 SGHDT and CDR2 YYEEEE come from the germline V gene. CDR3 length equals 13 residues. The CDR3 loop reads CASSPPSYNEQFF. CDR3 bases: TGTGCCAGCAGCCCTCCGAGCTACAATGAGCAGTTCTTC.

V gene TRBV29-1 combines with J gene TRBJ2-5, with no clear D. Germline V gene sequence: CDR1 SQVTM, CDR2 ANQGSEA. V gave up 7 bases and J gave up 1 base, with 10 bases separating them. This CDR3 is built from 12 residues. CDR3 sequence (DNA): TGCAGCGCTAAGTCGAGCCAAGAGACCCAGTACTTC. The encoded protein is CSAKSSQETQYF. Full variable domain (remainder filled in from reference TRBV29-1 and TRBJ2-5): SAVISQKPSRDICQRGTSLTIQCQVDSQVTMMFWYRQQPGQSLTLIATANQGSEATYESGFVIDKFPISRPNLTFSTLTVSNMSPEDSSIYLCSAKSSQETQYFGPGTRLLVL.

The chain is built from TRBV11-2 and TRBJ2-2, with a tentative D call TRBD2 (6 bases). This CDR3 has 13 amino acids. Germline CDR1 reads SGHAT; CDR2 reads FQNNGV. The V and J ends lost 5 bases and 7 bases respectively, with 11 bases between them. The CDR3 coding sequence is TGTGCCAGCAGCCACGGGGGAGGCGGGGAGCTGTTTTTT. Translation: CASSHGGGGELFF.

The count of this clone is one. The rearrangement joins TRBV6-6 to TRBJ1-1, with 9 bases identical to TRBD1. V lost 7 bases, J lost 4 bases, and 7 bases stayed unmatched. CDR1 and CDR2 (germline): MNHNY, SVGAGI (reference sequence). CDR3 length: 14 amino acids. The CDR3: CASTTGQGRTEAFF. CDR3 DNA: TGTGCCAGCACTACGGGACAGGGACGCACTGAAGCTTTCTTT.

Here the CDR3 DNA reads TGTGCCAGCAGCCTACGGGGGGGCGATTACGAGCAGTACTTC. It is translated as CASSLRGGDYEQYF. The chain joins TRBV3-1 (or the pseudogene TRBV3-2) to TRBJ2-7; 8 bases line up with TRBD2. Germline V gene data show CDR1 as LGHDT and CDR2 as YNNKEL (reference sequence). J was trimmed by 4 bases and V by 4 bases; bases with no gene match: 6. The CDR3 consists of 14 residues.

This chain connects TRBV5-6 to TRBJ1-6; the match to TRBD1 covers 7 bases. CDR3 length: 15 amino acids. The V segment lost 4 bases and the J segment 13 bases; nucleotides outside the gene matches: 14. Per the germline V gene, CDR1 is SGHDT and CDR2 is YYEEEE. CDR3 nucleotide sequence: TGTGCCAGCAGCCATGCCTCCAACAGGGGTCGGCCCCTCCACTTT. Amino acids: CASSHASNRGRPLHF.

This chain joins TRBV7-9 and TRBJ1-1; 8 bases align to TRBD1. Trimming at V came to 6 bases and at J to 0 bases, leaving 9 bases not matched to a gene. In germline, CDR1 is SEHNR, CDR2 FQNEAQ (reference sequence). The CDR3 covers 16 residues. The CDR3 DNA sequence: TGTGCCAGCAGGGTAGGGCGGACAGGGATGAACACTGAAGCTTTCTTT. Protein: CASRVGRTGMNTEAFF. Based on the CDR3 plus reference TRBV7-9 and TRBJ1-1, the full variable domain is DTGVSQNPRHKITKRGQNVTFRCDPISEHNRLYWYRQTLGQGPEFLTYFQNEAQLEKSRLLSDRFSAERPKGSFSTLEIQRTEQGDSAMYLCASRVGRTGMNTEAFFGQGTRLTVV.

The rearrangement links TRBV6-1 to TRBJ2-5; 13 bases align to TRBD2. V lost 4 bases and J lost 2; bases outside the gene matches: 4. The CDR3 sequence is 16 residues long. The germline CDR1 and CDR2 sequences are MNHNS and SASEGT. CDR3 nucleotide sequence: TGTGCCAGCAGTGGGACTAGCGGGGGAGGGCAAGAGACCCAGTACTTC. Amino acid sequence: CASSGTSGGGQETQYF.

J is TRBJ1-5 and V is TRBV6-6, with D possibly matching TRBD1 (5 bases). Trimming took 5 bases from V and 0 from J, leaving 20 bases between them. The CDR3 loop spans 18 amino acids. Germline V gene data show CDR1 as MNHNY and CDR2 as SVGAGI (reference sequence). DNA for the CDR3: TGTGCCAGCAGTCCGCGCGGGGCCACTTCTCATAGCAATCAGCCCCAGCATTTT. Protein: CASSPRGATSHSNQPQHF.

A few counts support this clone. The chain has TRBV20-1 and TRBJ2-3, with 7 bases aligning to TRBD1. CDR1 DFQATT and CDR2 SNEGSKA come from the germline V gene (reference sequence). CDR3 length equals 13 residues. V lost 3 bases and J lost 7; bases outside the gene matches: 7. The DNA for the CDR3 is TGCAGTGCTAGTTTCCTCAGGGGGAATACGCAGTATTTT. Its translation: CSASFLRGNTQYF.

The chain is built from TRBV6-5 and TRBJ2-1, with TRBD2 as a possible D gene (6 bases). The CDR3 length is 14 residues. The V gene's germline CDR1 is MNHEY and CDR2 SVGAGI. V lost 7 bases to trimming and J lost 2 bases, with 12 bases between them. The CDR3 bases are TGTGCCAGCAACTCGGCGGGGCCCTACAATGAGCAGTTCTTC. It yields the protein CASNSAGPYNEQFF.

The chain couples TRBV4-1 to TRBJ1-5; TRBD1 agrees at 11 bases. Germline CDR1 and CDR2: MGHRA and YSYEKL. CDR3 size: 16 residues. J lost 4 bases, V lost 4 bases, and 6 bases had no gene match. The CDR3 loop reads CASSPKDRGLNQPQHF. CDR3 DNA: TGCGCCAGCAGCCCGAAGGACAGGGGGCTGAATCAGCCCCAGCATTTT.